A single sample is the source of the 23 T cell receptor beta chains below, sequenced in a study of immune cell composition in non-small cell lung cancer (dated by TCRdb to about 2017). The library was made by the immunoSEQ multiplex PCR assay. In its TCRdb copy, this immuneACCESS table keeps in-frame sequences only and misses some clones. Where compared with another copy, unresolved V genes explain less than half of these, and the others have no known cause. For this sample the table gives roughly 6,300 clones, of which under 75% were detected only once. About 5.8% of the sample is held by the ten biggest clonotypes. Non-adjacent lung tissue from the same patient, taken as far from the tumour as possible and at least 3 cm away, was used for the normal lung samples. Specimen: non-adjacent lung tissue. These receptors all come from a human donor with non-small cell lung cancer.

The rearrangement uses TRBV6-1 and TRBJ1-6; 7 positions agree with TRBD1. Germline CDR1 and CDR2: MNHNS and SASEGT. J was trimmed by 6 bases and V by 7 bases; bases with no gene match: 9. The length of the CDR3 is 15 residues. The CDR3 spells CASTSGGGSNSPLHF. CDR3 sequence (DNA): TGTGCCAGCACCTCCGGAGGGGGCTCTAATTCACCCCTCCACTTT.

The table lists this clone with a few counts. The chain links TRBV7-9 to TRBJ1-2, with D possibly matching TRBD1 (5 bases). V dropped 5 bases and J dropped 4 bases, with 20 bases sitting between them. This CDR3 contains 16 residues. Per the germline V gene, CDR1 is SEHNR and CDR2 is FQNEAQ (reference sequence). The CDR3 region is CASSTWDGGTPYGYTF. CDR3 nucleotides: TGTGCCAGCAGCACCTGGGACGGAGGGACTCCCTATGGCTACACCTTC.

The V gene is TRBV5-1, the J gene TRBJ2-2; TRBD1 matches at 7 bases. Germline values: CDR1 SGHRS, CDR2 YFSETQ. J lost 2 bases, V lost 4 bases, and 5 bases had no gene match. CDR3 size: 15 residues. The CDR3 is CASSQGTANTGELFF. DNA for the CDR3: TGCGCCAGCAGCCAAGGGACAGCCAACACCGGGGAGCTGTTTTTT.

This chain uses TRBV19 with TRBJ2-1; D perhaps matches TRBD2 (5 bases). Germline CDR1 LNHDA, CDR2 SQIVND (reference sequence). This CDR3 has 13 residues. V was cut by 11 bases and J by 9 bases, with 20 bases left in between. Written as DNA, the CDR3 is TGTGCCGTAAAGGGTGAGGGTTCCGGTGAGCAGTTCTTC. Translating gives CAVKGEGSGEQFF. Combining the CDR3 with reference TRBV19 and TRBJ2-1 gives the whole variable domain DGGITQSPKYLFRKEGQNVTLSCEQNLNHDAMYWYRQDPGQGLRLIYYSQIVNDFQKGDIAEGYSVSREKKESFPLTVTSAQKNPTAFYLCAVKGEGSGEQFFGPGTRLTVL.

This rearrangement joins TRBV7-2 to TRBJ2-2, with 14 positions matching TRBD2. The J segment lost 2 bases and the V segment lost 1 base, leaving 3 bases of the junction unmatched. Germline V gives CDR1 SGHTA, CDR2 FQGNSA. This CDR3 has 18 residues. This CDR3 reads CASSLGLAGGGNTGELFF. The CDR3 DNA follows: TGTGCCAGCAGCTTAGGACTAGCGGGGGGGGGTAACACCGGGGAGCTGTTTTTT.

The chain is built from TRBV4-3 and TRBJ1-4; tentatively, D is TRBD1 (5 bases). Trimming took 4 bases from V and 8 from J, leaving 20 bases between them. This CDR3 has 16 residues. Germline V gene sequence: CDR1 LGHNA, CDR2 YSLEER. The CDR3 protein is CASSPLSGGVGEKLFF. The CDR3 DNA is TGCGCCAGCAGCCCTTTATCGGGGGGTGTAGGCGAAAAACTGTTTTTT.

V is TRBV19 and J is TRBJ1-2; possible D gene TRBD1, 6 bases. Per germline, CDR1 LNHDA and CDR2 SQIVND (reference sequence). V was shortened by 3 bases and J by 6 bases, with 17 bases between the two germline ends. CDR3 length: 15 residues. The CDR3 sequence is CASSMGPGAIHGYTF. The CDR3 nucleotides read TGTGCCAGTAGTATGGGTCCAGGGGCGATCCATGGCTACACCTTC.

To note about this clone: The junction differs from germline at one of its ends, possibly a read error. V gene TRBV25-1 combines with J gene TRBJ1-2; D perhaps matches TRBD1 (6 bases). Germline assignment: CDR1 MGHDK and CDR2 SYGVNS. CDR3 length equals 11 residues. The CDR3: CASSVRDTLHF. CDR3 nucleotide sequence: TGTGCCAGCAGTGTACGGGACACGTTGCATTTC.

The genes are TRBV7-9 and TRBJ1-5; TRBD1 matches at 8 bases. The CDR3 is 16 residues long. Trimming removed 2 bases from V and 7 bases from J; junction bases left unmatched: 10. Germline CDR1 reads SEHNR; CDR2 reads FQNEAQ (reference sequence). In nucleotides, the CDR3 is TGTGCCAGCAGCTTAACAAGTACAGGGGGGGGGCAGCCCCAGCATTTT. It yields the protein CASSLTSTGGGQPQHF.

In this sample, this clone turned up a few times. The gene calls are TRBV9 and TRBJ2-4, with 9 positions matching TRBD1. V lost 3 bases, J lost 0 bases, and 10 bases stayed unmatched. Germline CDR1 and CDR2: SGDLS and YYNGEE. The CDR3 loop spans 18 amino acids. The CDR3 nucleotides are TGTGCCAGCAGCGGTTCCGGGACAGGGCCTCTAGCCAAAAACATTCAGTACTTC. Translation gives CASSGSGTGPLAKNIQYF.

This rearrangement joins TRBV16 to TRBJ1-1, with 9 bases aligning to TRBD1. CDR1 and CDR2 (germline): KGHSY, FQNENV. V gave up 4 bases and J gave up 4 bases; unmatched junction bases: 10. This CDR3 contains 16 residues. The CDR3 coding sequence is TGTGCCAGCAGCCCCTCCGCCGGGACAGGGTCCACTGAAGCTTTCTTT. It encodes CASSPSAGTGSTEAFF. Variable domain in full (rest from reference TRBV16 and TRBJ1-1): GEEVAQTPKHLVRGEGQKAKLYCAPIKGHSYVFWYQQVLKNEFKFLISFQNENVFDETGMPKERFSAKCLPNSPCSLEIQATKLEDSAVYFCASSPSAGTGSTEAFFGQGTRLTVV.

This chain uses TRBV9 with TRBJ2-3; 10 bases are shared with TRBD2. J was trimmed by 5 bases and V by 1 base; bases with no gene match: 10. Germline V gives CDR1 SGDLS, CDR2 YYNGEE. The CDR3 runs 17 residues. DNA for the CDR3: TGTGCCAGCAGCGTATCTCTAGCGGGGGCCGGGGAAGATACGCAGTATTTT. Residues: CASSVSLAGAGEDTQYF.

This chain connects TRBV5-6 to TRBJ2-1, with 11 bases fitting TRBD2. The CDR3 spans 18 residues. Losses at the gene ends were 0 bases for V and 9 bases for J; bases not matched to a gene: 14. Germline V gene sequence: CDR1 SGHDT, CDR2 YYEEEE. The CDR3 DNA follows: TGTGCCAGCAGCTTGGGGGTAGCGGGGGGGCCTTTGTTGGCTGAGCAGTTCTTC. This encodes CASSLGVAGGPLLAEQFF.

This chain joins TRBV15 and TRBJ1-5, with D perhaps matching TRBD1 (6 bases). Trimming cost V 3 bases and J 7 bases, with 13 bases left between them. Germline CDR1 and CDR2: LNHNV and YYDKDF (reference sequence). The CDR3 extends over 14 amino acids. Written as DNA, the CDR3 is TGTGCCACCAGCAGTCTCAGGGGACGGCAGCCCCAGCATTTT. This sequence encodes CATSSLRGRQPQHF.

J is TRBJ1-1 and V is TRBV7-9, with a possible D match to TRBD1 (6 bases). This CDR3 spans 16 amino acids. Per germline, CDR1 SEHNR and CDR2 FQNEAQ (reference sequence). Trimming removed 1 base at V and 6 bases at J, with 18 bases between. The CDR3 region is CASSLGGGQIRAEAFF. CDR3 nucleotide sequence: TGTGCCAGCAGCTTAGGGGGGGGGCAGATAAGGGCTGAAGCTTTCTTT.

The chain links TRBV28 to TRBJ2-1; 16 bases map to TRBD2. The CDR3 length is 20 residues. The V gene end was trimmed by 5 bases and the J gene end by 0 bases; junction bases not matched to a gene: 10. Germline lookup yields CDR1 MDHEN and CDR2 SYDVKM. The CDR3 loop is CASSRPGLAGGTSSYNEQFF. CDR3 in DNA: TGTGCCAGCAGTCGCCCGGGACTAGCGGGGGGGACGAGCTCCTACAATGAGCAGTTCTTC. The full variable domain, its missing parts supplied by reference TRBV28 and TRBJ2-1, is DVKVTQSSRYLVKRTGEKVFLECVQDMDHENMFWYRQDPGLGLRLIYFSYDVKMKEKGDIPEGYSVSREKKERFSLILESASTNQTSMYLCASSRPGLAGGTSSYNEQFFGPGTRLTVL.

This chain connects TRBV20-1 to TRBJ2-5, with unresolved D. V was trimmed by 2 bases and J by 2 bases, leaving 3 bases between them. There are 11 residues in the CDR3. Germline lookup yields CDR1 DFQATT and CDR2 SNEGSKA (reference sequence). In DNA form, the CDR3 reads TGCAGTGCTAGACCTCAAGAGACCCAGTACTTC. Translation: CSARPQETQYF.

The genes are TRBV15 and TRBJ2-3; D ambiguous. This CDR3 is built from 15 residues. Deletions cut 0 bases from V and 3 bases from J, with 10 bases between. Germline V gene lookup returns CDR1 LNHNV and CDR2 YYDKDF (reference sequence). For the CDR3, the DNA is TGTGCCACCAGCAGAGATGCACTCCCGACAGATACGCAGTATTTT. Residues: CATSRDALPTDTQYF.

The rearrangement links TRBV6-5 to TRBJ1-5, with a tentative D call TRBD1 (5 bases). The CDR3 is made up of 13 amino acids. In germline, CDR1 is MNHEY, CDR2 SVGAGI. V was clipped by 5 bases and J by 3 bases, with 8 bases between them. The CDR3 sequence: CASSVRVNQPQHF. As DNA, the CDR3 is TGTGCCAGCAGTGTCAGGGTCAATCAGCCCCAGCATTTT.

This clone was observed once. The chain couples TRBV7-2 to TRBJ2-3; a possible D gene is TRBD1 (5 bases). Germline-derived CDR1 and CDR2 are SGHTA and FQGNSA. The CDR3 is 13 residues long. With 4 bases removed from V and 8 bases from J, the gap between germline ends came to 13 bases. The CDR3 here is CASSSDGRGTQYF. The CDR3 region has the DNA TGTGCCAGCAGCTCGGACGGAAGGGGTACGCAGTATTTT.

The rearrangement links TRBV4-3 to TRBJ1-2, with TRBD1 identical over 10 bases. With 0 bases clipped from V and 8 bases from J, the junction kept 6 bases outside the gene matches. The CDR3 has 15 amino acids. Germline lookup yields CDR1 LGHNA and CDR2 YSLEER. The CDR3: CASSQDIRTGGGYTF. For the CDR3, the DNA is TGCGCCAGCAGCCAAGATATTCGGACAGGGGGAGGCTACACCTTC.

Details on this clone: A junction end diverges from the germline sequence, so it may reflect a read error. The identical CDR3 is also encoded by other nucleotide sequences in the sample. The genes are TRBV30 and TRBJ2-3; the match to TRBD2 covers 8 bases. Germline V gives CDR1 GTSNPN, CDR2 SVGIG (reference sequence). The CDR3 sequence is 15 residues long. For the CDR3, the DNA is TGTGCTTGGAGTGTACCTAGCGGGTTTTCAGATACGCAGTATTTT. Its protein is CAWSVPSGFSDTQYF.

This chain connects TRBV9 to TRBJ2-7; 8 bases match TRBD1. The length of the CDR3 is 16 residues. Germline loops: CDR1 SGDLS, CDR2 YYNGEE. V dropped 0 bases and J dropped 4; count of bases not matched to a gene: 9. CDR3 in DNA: TGTGCCAGCAGCGTAGACGACAGGGGCGTGGTGTACGAGCAGTACTTC. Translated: CASSVDDRGVVYEQYF.